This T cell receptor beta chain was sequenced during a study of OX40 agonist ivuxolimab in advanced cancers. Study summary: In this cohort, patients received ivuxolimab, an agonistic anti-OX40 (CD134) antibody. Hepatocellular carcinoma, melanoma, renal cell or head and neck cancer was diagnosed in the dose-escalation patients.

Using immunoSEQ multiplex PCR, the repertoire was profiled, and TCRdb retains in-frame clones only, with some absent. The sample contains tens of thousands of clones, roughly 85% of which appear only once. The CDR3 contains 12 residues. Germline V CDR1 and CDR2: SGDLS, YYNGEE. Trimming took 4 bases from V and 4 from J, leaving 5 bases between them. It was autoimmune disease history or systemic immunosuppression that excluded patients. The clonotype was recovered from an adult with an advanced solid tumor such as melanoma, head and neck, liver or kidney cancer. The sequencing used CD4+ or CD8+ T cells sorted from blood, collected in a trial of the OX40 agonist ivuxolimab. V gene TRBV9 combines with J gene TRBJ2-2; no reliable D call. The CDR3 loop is CASSQVTGELFF. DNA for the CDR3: TGTGCCAGCAGCCAAGTCACCGGGGAGCTGTTTTTT.